This T cell receptor beta chain was retrieved from a study of blood T cell repertoires in COVID-19. Study as a whole: The study drew acute and convalescent COVID-19 samples from the United States, Italy and Spain. T cells, B-cell-depleted T cells, or PBMCs supplied cDNA or gDNA.

Germline-derived CDR1 and CDR2 are SGHTA and FQGNSA. With 3 bases clipped from V and 8 bases from J, the junction kept 3 bases outside the gene matches. There are 14 residues in the CDR3. The authors' processing: Estimation of nucleated cell counts relied on the amplification of reference gene primers. The table came from immunoSEQ multiplex PCR; TCRdb's copy has only in-frame clones and leaves some out. That table is the source of V, J and clone size, and D and trimming were worked out from the DNA. The sample holds over 10,000 clones, more than 70% seen once. The specimen was peripheral blood. This receptor was obtained from a human donor in a cohort sampled during active COVID-19. The rearrangement uses TRBV7-2 and TRBJ2-1, with 11 nucleotides matching TRBD2. The CDR3 sequence: CASSFTLAGDEQFF. The CDR3 coding sequence is TGTGCCAGCAGCTTTACACTAGCGGGAGATGAGCAGTTCTTC.